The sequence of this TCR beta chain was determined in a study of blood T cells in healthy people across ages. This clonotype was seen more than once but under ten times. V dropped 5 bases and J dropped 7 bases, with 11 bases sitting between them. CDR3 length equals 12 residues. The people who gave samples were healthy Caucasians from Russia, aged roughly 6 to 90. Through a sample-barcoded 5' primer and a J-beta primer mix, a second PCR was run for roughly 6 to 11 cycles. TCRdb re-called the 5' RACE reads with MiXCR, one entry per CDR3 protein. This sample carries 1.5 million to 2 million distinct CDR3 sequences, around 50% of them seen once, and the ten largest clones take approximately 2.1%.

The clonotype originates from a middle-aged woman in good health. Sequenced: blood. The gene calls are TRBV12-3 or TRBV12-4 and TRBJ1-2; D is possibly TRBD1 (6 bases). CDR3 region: CASSPGASGYTF. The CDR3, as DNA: TGTGCCAGCAGTCCAGGGGCTAGTGGCTACACCTTC.